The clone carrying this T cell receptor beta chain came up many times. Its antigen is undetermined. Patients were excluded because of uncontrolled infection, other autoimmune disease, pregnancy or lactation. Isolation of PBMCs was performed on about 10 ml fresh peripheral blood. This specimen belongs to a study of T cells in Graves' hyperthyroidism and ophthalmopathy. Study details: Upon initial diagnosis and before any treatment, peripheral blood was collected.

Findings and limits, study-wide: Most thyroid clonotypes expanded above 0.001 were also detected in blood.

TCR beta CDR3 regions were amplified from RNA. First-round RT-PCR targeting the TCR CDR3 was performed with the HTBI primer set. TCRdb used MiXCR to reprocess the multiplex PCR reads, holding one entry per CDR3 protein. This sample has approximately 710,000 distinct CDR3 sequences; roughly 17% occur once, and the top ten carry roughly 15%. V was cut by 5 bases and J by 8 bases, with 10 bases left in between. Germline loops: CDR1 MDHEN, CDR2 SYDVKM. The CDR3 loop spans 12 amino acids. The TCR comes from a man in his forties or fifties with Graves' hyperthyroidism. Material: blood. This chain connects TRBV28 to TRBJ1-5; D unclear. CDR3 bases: TGTGCCAGCAGTCTACGGATCGAGCCCCAGCATTTT. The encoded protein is CASSLRIEPQHF.